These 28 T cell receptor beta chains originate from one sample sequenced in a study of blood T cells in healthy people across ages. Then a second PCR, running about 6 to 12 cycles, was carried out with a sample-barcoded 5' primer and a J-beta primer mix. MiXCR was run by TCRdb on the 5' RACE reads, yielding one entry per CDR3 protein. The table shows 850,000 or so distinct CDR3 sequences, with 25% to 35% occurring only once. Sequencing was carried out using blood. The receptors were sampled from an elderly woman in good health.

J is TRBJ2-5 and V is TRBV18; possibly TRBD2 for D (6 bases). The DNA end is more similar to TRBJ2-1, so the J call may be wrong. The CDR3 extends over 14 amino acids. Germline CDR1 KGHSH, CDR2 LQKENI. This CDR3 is CASSPRGDQETQFF. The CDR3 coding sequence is TGTGCCAGCTCACCACGGGGGGACCAAGAGACCCAGTTCTTC.

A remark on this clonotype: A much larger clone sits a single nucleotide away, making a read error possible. The CDR3 DNA follows: TGTGCCAGCCGCTTACAGGGAGGGGCCCTCACAGATACGCAGTATTTT. It yields the protein CASRLQGGALTDTQYF. The chain joins TRBV7-9 to TRBJ2-3, with D maybe TRBD2 (7 bases). The CDR3 covers 16 residues. CDR1 is SEHNR, CDR2 FQNEAQ, per germline (reference sequence).

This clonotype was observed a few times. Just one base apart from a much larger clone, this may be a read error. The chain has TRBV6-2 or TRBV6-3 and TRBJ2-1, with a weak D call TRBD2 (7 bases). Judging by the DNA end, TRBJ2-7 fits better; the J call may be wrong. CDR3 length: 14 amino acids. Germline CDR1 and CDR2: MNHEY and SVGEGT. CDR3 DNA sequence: TGTGCCAGCAGCACGGGGGGCTCCTACAATGAGCAGTACTTC. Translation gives CASSTGGSYNEQYF.

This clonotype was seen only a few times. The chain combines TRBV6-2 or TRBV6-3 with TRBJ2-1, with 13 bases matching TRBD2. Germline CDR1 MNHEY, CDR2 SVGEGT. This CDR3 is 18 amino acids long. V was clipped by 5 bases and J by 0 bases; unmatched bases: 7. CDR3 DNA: TGTGCCAGCAGTCCTCGACTAGCGGGGGGCACCTCCTACAATGAGCAGTTCTTC. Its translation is CASSPRLAGGTSYNEQFF.

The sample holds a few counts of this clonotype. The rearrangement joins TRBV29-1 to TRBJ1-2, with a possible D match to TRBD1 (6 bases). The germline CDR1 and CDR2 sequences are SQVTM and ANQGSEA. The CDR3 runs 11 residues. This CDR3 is CGGRGMYGYTF. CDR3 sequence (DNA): TGCGGGGGGAGGGGGATGTATGGCTACACCTTC.

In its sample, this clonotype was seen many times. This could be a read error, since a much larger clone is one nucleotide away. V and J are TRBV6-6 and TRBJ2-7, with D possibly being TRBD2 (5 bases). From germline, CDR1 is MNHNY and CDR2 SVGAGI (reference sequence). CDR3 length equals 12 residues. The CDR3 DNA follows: TGTGCCACCAGTTTTGGAGGCTACGAGCAGTACTTC. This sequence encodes CATSFGGYEQYF.

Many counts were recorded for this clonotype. Written as DNA, the CDR3 is TGCAGTGCTAGAGATCGAGTCCAAGGAGAGACCCAGTACTTC. This translates into CSARDRVQGETQYF. The genes are TRBV20-1 and TRBJ2-5, with D unclear. CDR3 length: 14 residues. V was shortened by 0 bases and J by 4 bases, with 12 bases between the two germline ends. Germline V lookup: CDR1 DFQATT, CDR2 SNEGSKA (reference sequence).

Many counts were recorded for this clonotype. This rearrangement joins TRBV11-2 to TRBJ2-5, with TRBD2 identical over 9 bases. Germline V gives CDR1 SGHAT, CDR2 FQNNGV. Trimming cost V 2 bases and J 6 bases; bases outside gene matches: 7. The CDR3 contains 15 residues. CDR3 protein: CASSLLAGGPQTQYF. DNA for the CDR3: TGTGCCAGCAGCTTACTGGCGGGGGGGCCGCAGACCCAGTACTTC.

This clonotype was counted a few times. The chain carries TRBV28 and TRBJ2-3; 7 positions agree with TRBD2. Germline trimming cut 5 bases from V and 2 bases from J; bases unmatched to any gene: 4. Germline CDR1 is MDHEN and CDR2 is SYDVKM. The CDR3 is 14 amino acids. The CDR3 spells CASSLRGFTDTQYF. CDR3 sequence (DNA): TGTGCCAGCAGTCTGCGGGGGTTCACAGATACGCAGTATTTT.

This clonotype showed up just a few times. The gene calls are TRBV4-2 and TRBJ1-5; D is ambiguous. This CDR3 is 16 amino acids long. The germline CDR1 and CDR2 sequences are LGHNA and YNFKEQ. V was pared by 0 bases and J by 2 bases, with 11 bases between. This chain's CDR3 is CASSQEVRVGNQPQHF. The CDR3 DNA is TGTGCCAGCAGCCAAGAGGTACGGGTGGGCAATCAGCCCCAGCATTTT.

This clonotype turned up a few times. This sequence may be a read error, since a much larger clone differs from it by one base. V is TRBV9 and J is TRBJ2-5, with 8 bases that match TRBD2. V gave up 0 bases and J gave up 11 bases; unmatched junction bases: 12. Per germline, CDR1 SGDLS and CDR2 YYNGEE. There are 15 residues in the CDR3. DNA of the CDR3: TGTGCCAGCAGCGTAGGCGGGGGGTACTACAATGAGCAGTACTTC. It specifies CASSVGGGYYNEQYF.

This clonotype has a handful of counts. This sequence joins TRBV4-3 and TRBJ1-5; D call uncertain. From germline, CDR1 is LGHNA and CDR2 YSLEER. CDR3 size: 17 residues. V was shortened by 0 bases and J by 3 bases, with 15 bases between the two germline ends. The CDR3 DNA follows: TGCGCCAGCAGCCAAGATACTACGGATTCGTACAATCAGCCCCAGCATTTT. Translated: CASSQDTTDSYNQPQHF.

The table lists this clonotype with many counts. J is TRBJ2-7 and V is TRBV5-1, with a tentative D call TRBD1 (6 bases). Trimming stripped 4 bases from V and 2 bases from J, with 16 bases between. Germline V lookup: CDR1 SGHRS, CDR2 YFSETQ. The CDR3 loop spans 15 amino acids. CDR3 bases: TGCGCCAGCAGCCCAAGTACAGGGCCAGCCTACGAGCAGTACTTC. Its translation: CASSPSTGPAYEQYF.

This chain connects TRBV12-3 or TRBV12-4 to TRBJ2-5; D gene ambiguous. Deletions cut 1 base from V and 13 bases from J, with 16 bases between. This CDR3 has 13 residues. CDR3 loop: CASSLDSPPRLYF. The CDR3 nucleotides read TGTGCCAGCAGTTTAGATAGCCCTCCTAGGTTGTACTTC.

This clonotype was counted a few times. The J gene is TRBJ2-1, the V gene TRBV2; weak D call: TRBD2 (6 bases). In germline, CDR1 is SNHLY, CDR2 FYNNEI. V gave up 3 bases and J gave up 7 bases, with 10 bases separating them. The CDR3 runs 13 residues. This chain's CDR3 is CASSEQGGNEQFF. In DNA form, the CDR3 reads TGTGCCAGCAGTGAGCAGGGAGGAAATGAGCAGTTCTTC.

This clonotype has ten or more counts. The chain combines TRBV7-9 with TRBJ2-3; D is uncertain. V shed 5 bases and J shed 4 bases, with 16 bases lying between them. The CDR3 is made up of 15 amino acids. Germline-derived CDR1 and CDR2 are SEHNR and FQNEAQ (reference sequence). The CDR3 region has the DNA TGTGCCAGCAGCCCCCATAACCCTCGGGCAGATACGCAGTATTTT. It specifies CASSPHNPRADTQYF.

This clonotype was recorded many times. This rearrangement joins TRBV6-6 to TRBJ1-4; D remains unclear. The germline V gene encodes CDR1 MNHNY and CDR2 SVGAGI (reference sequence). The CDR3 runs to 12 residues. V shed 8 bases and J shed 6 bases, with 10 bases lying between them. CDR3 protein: CASCGQDEKLFF. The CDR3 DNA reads TGTGCCAGCTGCGGCCAGGATGAAAAACTGTTTTTT.

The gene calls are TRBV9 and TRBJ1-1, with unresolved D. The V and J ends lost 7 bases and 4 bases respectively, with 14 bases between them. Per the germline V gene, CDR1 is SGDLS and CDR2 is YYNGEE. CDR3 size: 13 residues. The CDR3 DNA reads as TGTGCCAGCGCCCCGCAGCCAGGCACTGAAGCTTTCTTT. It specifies CASAPQPGTEAFF.

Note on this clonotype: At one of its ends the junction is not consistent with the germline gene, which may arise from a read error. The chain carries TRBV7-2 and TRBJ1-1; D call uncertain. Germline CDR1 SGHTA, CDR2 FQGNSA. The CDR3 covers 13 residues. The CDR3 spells CASSRRENTGAFF. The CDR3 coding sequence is TGTGCCAGCAGTAGGAGGGAGAACACTGGAGCTTTCTTT.

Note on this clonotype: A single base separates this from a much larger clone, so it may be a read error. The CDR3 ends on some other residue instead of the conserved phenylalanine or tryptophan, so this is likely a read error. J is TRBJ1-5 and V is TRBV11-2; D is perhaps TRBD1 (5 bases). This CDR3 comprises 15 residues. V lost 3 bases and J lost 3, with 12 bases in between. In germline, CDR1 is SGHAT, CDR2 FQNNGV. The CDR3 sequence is CASSLFPGLNQPQHV. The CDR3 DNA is TGTGCCAGCAGCTTGTTTCCAGGGCTCAATCAGCCCCAGCATGTT.

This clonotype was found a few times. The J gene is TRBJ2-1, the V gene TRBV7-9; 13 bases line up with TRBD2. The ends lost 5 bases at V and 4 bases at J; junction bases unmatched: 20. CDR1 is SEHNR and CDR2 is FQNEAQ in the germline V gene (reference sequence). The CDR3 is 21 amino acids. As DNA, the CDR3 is TGTGCCAGCAGCCAACCCCAACGAACTAGCGGGGGGGCCCATACGTACAATGAGCAGTTCTTC. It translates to CASSQPQRTSGGAHTYNEQFF.

The chain's CDR3 is CASSFLGGVGTDTQYF. For the CDR3, the DNA is TGTGCCAGCAGTTTTCTCGGGGGGGTCGGGACAGATACGCAGTATTTT. V usage is TRBV7-9 and J usage is TRBJ2-3; 8 bases are shared with TRBD2. V trimming: 6 bases; J trimming: 3 bases; junction bases outside the gene matches: 11. Germline CDR1 SEHNR, CDR2 FQNEAQ (reference sequence). This CDR3 is built from 16 residues.

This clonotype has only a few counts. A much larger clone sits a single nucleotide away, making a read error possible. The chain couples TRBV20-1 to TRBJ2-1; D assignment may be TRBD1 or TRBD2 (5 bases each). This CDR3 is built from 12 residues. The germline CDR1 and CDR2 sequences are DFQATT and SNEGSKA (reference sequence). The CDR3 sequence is CRAMVGGNEQFF. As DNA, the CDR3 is TGCAGGGCAATGGTTGGGGGTAATGAGCAGTTCTTC.

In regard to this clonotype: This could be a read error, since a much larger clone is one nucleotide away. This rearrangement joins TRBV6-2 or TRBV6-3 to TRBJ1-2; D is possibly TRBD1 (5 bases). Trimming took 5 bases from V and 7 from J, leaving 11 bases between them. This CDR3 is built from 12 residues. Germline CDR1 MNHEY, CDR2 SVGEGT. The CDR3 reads CASSMGTCGYTF. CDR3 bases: TGTGCCAGCAGTATGGGGACCTGTGGCTACACCTTC.

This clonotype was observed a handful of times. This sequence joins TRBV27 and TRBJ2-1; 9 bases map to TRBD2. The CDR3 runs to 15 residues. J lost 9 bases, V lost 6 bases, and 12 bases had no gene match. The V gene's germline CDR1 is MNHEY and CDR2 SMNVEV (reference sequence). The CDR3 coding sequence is TGTGCCAGCAGCCGGAGGGGACTAGCAGGCCCTGAGCAGTTCTTC. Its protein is CASSRRGLAGPEQFF.

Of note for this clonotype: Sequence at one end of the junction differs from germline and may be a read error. The CDR3 region has the DNA TGTGTCAGCACCAACCTCAGGAGGGGAGGGCTCTATGGCTACACCTTC. Its translation is CVSTNLRRGGLYGYTF. V and J are TRBV5-6 and TRBJ1-2; the D gene is possibly TRBD1 (5 bases). CDR1 is SGHDT, CDR2 YYEEEE, per germline. This CDR3 region has 16 residues. Full variable domain (missing parts from reference TRBV5-6 and TRBJ1-2): DAGVTQSPTHLIKTRGQQVTLRCSPKSGHDTVSWYQQALGQGPQFIFQYYEEEERQRGNFPDRFSGHQFPNYSSELNVNALLLGDSALYLCVSTNLRRGGLYGYTFGSGTRLTVV.

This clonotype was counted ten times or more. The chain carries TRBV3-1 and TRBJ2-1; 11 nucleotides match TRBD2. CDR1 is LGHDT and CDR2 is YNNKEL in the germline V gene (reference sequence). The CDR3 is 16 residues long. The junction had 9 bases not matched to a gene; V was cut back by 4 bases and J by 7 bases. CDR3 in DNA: TGTGCCAGCAGCCCAGTAGCGGGGGGGCCTTCGAATGAGCAGTTCTTC. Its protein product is CASSPVAGGPSNEQFF.

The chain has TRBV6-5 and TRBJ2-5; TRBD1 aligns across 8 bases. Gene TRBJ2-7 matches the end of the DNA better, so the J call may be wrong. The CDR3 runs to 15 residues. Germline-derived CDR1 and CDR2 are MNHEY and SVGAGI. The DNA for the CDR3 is TGTGCCAGCAGCGACAGACAGGGGAAGGCCTACGAGCAGTACTTC. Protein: CASSDRQGKAYEQYF.